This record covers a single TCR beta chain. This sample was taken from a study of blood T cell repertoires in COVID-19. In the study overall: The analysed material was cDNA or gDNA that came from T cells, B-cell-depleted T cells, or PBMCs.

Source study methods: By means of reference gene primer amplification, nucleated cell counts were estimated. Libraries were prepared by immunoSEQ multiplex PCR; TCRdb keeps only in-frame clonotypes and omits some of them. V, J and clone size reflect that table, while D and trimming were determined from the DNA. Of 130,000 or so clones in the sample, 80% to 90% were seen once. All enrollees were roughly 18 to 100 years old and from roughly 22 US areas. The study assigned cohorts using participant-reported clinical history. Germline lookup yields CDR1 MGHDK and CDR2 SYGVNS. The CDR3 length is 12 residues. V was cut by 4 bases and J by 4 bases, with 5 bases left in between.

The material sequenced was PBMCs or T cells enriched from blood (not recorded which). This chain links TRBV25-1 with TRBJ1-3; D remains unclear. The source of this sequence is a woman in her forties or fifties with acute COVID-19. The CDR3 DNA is TGTGCCAGCAGTGCCTCCGGAAACACCATATATTTT. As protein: CASSASGNTIYF.